This TCR beta chain was identified during a study of blood T cell repertoires in COVID-19. Study-level background: Sites across the United States, Italy and Spain contributed samples from acute and convalescent COVID-19.

Some clones are missing from TCRdb's copy, which holds only in-frame ones; the method was immunoSEQ multiplex PCR. This sample yields about 180,000 clones, of which 86% are seen a single time; about 9.7% belongs to the top ten. Those enrolled, adults aged roughly 18 to 95 years, came from under 25 US areas. The germline V gene has CDR1 DFQATT and CDR2 SNEGSKA (reference sequence). The CDR3 totals 10 residues. To note about this clone: The junction departs from the called germline gene at one end, perhaps through a read error.

This clonotype originated in a woman in her 30s who had recovered from COVID-19. Sequenced sample: PBMCs or T cells enriched from blood (not recorded which). The J gene is TRBJ2-5, the V gene TRBV20-1; D remains unclear. In DNA, the CDR3 is TGCAGTGCTAACCTAGAGCCCCAGTACTTC. It specifies CSANLEPQYF.